This TCR beta chain stems from a study of T cell responses to AZD1222 COVID-19 vaccine. TCRdb's table, derived via immunoSEQ multiplex PCR, lists solely in-frame clones and lacks some. The sample yields some 86,000 clones, 90% seen once. V was clipped by 6 bases and J by 4 bases, with 12 bases between them. The CDR3 spans 13 residues. Looked up from germline, CDR1 is LNHDA and CDR2 is SQIVND (reference sequence). This chain uses TRBV19 with TRBJ1-1, with D hard to call. The sequenced sample was peripheral blood, obtained 28 days after the second AZD1222 dose. The TCR was taken from an adult who received the AZD1222 COVID-19 vaccine. For the CDR3, the DNA is TGTGCCAGTAGGTCCCCACAGCTCACTGAAGCTTTCTTT. Translation: CASRSPQLTEAFF.